This entry lists 19 T cell receptor beta chains sequenced from one sample in a study of T-cell reconstitution after alpha-beta-depleted transplantation in children. A TCRbeta library incorporating unique molecular identifiers was prepared. TCRdb re-analysed the PCR reads in MiXCR, keeping a single row per CDR3 protein. The sample carries about 490,000 distinct CDR3 sequences, about 10% recorded once. The specimen was PBMCs, collected before TCRalphabeta/CD19-depleted stem cell transplant. The receptors here all came from a child aged 2-15 years with inherited bone marrow failure, due to receive a stem cell transplant.

The table lists this clonotype with many counts. V gene TRBV5-6 combines with J gene TRBJ1-2, with 8 bases matching TRBD1. With V trimmed by 0 bases and J by 9 bases, 4 bases remained unmatched. Germline loops: CDR1 SGHDT, CDR2 YYEEEE. This CDR3 spans 13 amino acids. The CDR3 nucleotides read TGTGCCAGCAGCTTGGTTCAGGGGGCTAGCTACACCTTC. Translation gives CASSLVQGASYTF.

This chain connects TRBV7-2 to TRBJ2-3; 7 bases agree with TRBD1. The CDR3 consists of 15 residues. With V trimmed by 5 bases and J by 0 bases, 5 bases remained unmatched. Germline V gene lookup returns CDR1 SGHTA and CDR2 FQGNSA. The CDR3 reads CASSQRGRSTDTQYF. CDR3 DNA: TGTGCCAGCAGCCAGAGGGGGCGGAGCACAGATACGCAGTATTTT.

This clonotype showed up many times. This chain joins TRBV27 and TRBJ2-7; TRBD2 agrees at 10 bases. Germline CDR1 is MNHEY and CDR2 is SMNVEV (reference sequence). V trimming: 5 bases; J trimming: 4 bases; junction bases outside the gene matches: 8. The CDR3 totals 15 residues. The CDR3 DNA reads TGTGCCAGCAGTACCCCTAGCGGGAGTACGTACGAGCAGTACTTC. This codes for CASSTPSGSTYEQYF.

This clonotype was observed many times. CDR3 coding DNA: TGTGCCAGCAGCCCAAGTCGCTCGGGTGAGCAGTTCTTC. The encoded protein is CASSPSRSGEQFF. J is TRBJ2-1 and V is TRBV7-2, with D uncertain. This CDR3 spans 13 amino acids. Trimming removed 5 bases at V and 9 bases at J, with 14 bases between. Germline V gene lookup returns CDR1 SGHTA and CDR2 FQGNSA.

This clonotype was counted many times. The J gene is TRBJ2-3, the V gene TRBV7-2; D unclear. This CDR3 region has 13 residues. CDR1 and CDR2 from the germline V gene are SGHTA and FQGNSA. The ends were cut back, 2 bases at V and 6 bases at J, with 9 bases in the middle. The CDR3 loop is CASSLPYRDTQYF. The CDR3 nucleotides are TGTGCCAGCAGCTTACCCTATAGGGATACGCAGTATTTT.

The table lists this clonotype with many counts. This chain connects TRBV4-3 to TRBJ2-5; possibly TRBD2 for D (7 bases). Germline V gives CDR1 LGHNA, CDR2 YSLEER. V shed 0 bases and J shed 2 bases, with 10 bases lying between them. The CDR3 is 15 residues long. The CDR3: CASSQEAGHQETQYF. CDR3 DNA: TGCGCCAGCAGCCAAGAAGCGGGACATCAAGAGACCCAGTACTTC.

Only a few counts were recorded for this clonotype. V is TRBV20-1 and J is TRBJ1-2; D unclear. The length of the CDR3 is 12 residues. The V end lost 6 bases, the J end lost 1 base, and 9 bases lay between the germline ends. Germline V gene lookup returns CDR1 DFQATT and CDR2 SNEGSKA (reference sequence). Written as DNA, the CDR3 is TGCAGTGCGGTACCCGATAACTATGGCTACACCTTC. Protein sequence: CSAVPDNYGYTF.

In this sample, this clonotype turned up many times. The chain employs TRBV10-3 and TRBJ2-2, with TRBD1 matching over 11 bases. CDR3 length: 17 amino acids. The germline V gene has CDR1 ENHRY and CDR2 SYGVKD. The V and J ends lost 4 bases and 4 bases, in that order; junction bases with no gene match: 8. CDR3 in amino acids: CAISAKDRGPATGELFF. In DNA, the CDR3 is TGTGCCATCAGTGCCAAGGACAGGGGGCCAGCCACCGGGGAGCTGTTTTTT.

This clonotype was detected a few times. This sequence joins TRBV18 and TRBJ2-3, with D tentatively TRBD2 (5 bases). CDR3 length: 14 residues. Trimming took 7 bases from V and 4 from J, leaving 15 bases between them. CDR1 KGHSH and CDR2 LQKENI come from the germline V gene. The CDR3 DNA reads as TGTGCCAGCTACCAAGGAGGAGCAGCAGATACGCAGTATTTT. Protein product: CASYQGGAADTQYF.

This clonotype was detected many times. This chain connects TRBV20-1 to TRBJ1-6; the D gene is possibly TRBD1 (5 bases). V was cut by 2 bases and J by 10 bases, with 18 bases left in between. Germline values: CDR1 DFQATT, CDR2 SNEGSKA (reference sequence). The CDR3 spans 15 residues. Here the CDR3 reads CSARPDIWKGSPLHF. DNA for the CDR3: TGCAGTGCTAGACCCGACATTTGGAAGGGGTCACCCCTCCACTTT.

This clonotype was seen at least ten times. The chain employs TRBV25-1 and TRBJ2-7; D is ambiguous. The CDR3 has 15 amino acids. V lost 4 bases and J 7 bases, leaving 20 bases between the germline ends. Germline CDR1 reads MGHDK; CDR2 reads SYGVNS. CDR3 nucleotides: TGTGCCAGCAGTGCTCTCGGTAAAGGCTCACTGGAGCAGTACTTC. It yields the protein CASSALGKGSLEQYF.

The table lists this clonotype with a few counts. V and J are TRBV5-6 and TRBJ1-2; 11 bases are a match to TRBD1. Germline values: CDR1 SGHDT, CDR2 YYEEEE. This CDR3 has 15 amino acids. The junction had 7 bases not matched to a gene; V was cut back by 3 bases and J by 6 bases. The CDR3 nucleotides read TGTGCCAGCAGCTGGACAGGGGGCGCCGGGGATGGCTACACCTTC. It codes for CASSWTGGAGDGYTF. The full variable domain, rest sourced from reference TRBV5-6 and TRBJ1-2, is DAGVTQSPTHLIKTRGQQVTLRCSPKSGHDTVSWYQQALGQGPQFIFQYYEEEERQRGNFPDRFSGHQFPNYSSELNVNALLLGDSALYLCASSWTGGAGDGYTFGSGTRLTVV.

This clonotype showed up many times. The chain recombines TRBV18 with TRBJ2-3; D may be TRBD2 (5 bases). Trimming stripped 3 bases from V and 0 bases from J, with 13 bases between. Germline CDR1 reads KGHSH; CDR2 reads LQKENI. The CDR3 covers 16 residues. CDR3 residues: CASSPPGIPSTDTQYF. In nucleotides, the CDR3 is TGTGCCAGCTCACCGCCGGGGATCCCTAGCACAGATACGCAGTATTTT.

This clonotype showed up many times. J is TRBJ1-1 and V is TRBV12-3 or TRBV12-4; TRBD1 aligns across 7 bases. V was pared by 6 bases and J by 3 bases, with 4 bases of the junction left unmatched. The CDR3 extends over 13 amino acids. Here the CDR3 reads CASRLGGYTEAFF. The CDR3 DNA reads as TGTGCCAGCAGGCTAGGGGGCTACACTGAAGCTTTCTTT.

V is TRBV19 and J is TRBJ2-1; TRBD2 aligns across 13 bases. CDR1 and CDR2 from the germline V gene are LNHDA and SQIVND (reference sequence). Trimming cost V 0 bases and J 6 bases; bases outside gene matches: 8. CDR3 length equals 18 residues. CDR3 DNA: TGTGCCAGTAGTATAGACGGAGAGGGACTAGCGGGACTCAATGAGCAGTTCTTC. Protein: CASSIDGEGLAGLNEQFF.

This clonotype was picked up many times. In DNA, the CDR3 is TGCAGTGCTAGAGGGGGACTAGCGGGAAAATTTTTTTACAATGAGCAGTTCTTC. Protein sequence: CSARGGLAGKFFYNEQFF. The chain employs TRBV20-1 and TRBJ2-1, with TRBD2 identical over 13 bases. CDR3 length equals 18 residues. After removal of 1 base from V and 4 bases from J, the junction contained 10 bases not matched to a gene. The V gene's germline CDR1 is DFQATT and CDR2 SNEGSKA (reference sequence).

This clonotype has at least ten counts. The chain carries TRBV20-1 and TRBJ2-3; 8 nucleotides agree with TRBD2. The trim removed 1 base at V and 0 bases at J, leaving 6 bases unmatched. Germline values: CDR1 DFQATT, CDR2 SNEGSKA (reference sequence). The CDR3 is 16 residues long. CDR3 sequence: CSARGTGGVSTDTQYF. CDR3 coding DNA: TGCAGTGCTAGAGGCACGGGAGGGGTGAGCACAGATACGCAGTATTTT.

This clonotype was seen at least ten times. The rearrangement joins TRBV4-1 to TRBJ2-1; D unclear. This CDR3 is built from 17 residues. V was cut by 3 bases and J by 0 bases, with 15 bases left in between. CDR1 and CDR2 from the germline V gene are MGHRA and YSYEKL. The CDR3 protein is CASSQTLVVFSYNEQFF. The DNA for the CDR3 is TGCGCCAGCAGCCAGACGCTCGTGGTTTTCTCCTACAATGAGCAGTTCTTC.

The sample holds one count of this clonotype. With a much larger clone just one base away, this may be a read error. The rearrangement uses TRBV6-1 and TRBJ2-5; TRBD2 agrees at 7 bases. CDR3 size: 14 residues. Germline-derived CDR1 and CDR2 are MNHNS and SASEGT. The CDR3 loop is CTSAQAGSQETQYF. The CDR3 bases are TGTACCAGCGCTCAAGCGGGATCACAAGAGACCCAGTACTTC.